The next 6 T cell receptor beta chains were all read from a single sample in a study of T cells in Graves' hyperthyroidism and ophthalmopathy. The CDR3 regions of TCR beta were amplified from RNA transcripts. Researchers ran a first-round RT-PCR on the TCR CDR3 using the HTBI primer set. Each CDR3 protein gets one entry after TCRdb re-called the multiplex PCR reads with MiXCR. The data show a few hundred thousand distinct CDR3 sequences, approximately 14% seen once. The sequencing input was blood. These receptor sequences come from a woman in her 30s with Graves' hyperthyroidism.

About this clonotype: A junction end diverges from the germline sequence, so it may reflect a read error. The chain carries TRBV12-3 or TRBV12-4 and TRBJ2-4; 15 nucleotides agree with TRBD2. This CDR3 contains 17 residues. The CDR3: CASSSWTSGREKSIQYF. DNA for the CDR3: TGTGCCAGCAGTTCGTGGACTAGCGGGAGGGAAAAAAGCATTCAGTACTTC.

This clonotype was recorded many times. The genes are TRBV4-1 and TRBJ2-1; D possibly corresponds to TRBD2 (5 bases). The V and J ends lost 1 base and 0 bases respectively, with 10 bases between them. Germline V gene lookup returns CDR1 MGHRA and CDR2 YSYEKL. This CDR3 has 16 residues. The CDR3 loop is CASSQGTRSSYNEQFF. The CDR3 DNA sequence: TGCGCCAGCAGCCAAGGAACTAGAAGCTCCTACAATGAGCAGTTCTTC.

This clonotype appeared many times. The V and J genes are TRBV6-1 and TRBJ1-5; D not certain. V lost 5 bases, J lost 4 bases, and 9 bases lay in between. Germline loops: CDR1 MNHNS, CDR2 SASEGT. This CDR3 spans 13 amino acids. In DNA, the CDR3 is TGTGCCAGCAGTTTAGACGATAATCAGCCCCAGCATTTT. Translating gives CASSLDDNQPQHF.

The table lists this clonotype with many counts. This chain uses TRBV30 with TRBJ1-1; a weak D match, TRBD1 (5 bases). Trimming pared 1 base from V and 3 bases from J, leaving 12 bases between. The V gene's germline CDR1 is GTSNPN and CDR2 SVGIG (reference sequence). The CDR3 runs to 14 residues. DNA of the CDR3: TGTGCCTGGAGTGACGGGGGATCTCACACTGAAGCTTTCTTT. It codes for CAWSDGGSHTEAFF.

This clonotype was observed a few times. In DNA form, the CDR3 reads TGTGCCAGCAGCGGGGGACTAGCGACCGACAACACCGGGGAGCTGTTTTTT. Encoded protein: CASSGGLATDNTGELFF. The chain employs TRBV14 and TRBJ2-2; 10 bases are a match to TRBD2. The CDR3 is made up of 17 amino acids. The ends lost 5 bases at V and 2 bases at J; junction bases unmatched: 8. Per the germline V gene, CDR1 is SGHDN and CDR2 is FVKESK.

The chain's CDR3 is CASSDRTGGSLNEQFF. Here the CDR3 DNA reads TGTGCCAGCAGTGACCGGACAGGGGGCAGCCTCAATGAGCAGTTCTTC. J is TRBJ2-1 and V is TRBV27; the match to TRBD1 covers 11 bases. The CDR3 has 16 residues. J was trimmed by 6 bases and V by 5 bases; bases with no gene match: 9. Germline-derived CDR1 and CDR2 are MNHEY and SMNVEV (reference sequence).